This TCR beta chain originates from a study of cytomegalovirus exposure and HLA in healthy donors. Study at large: The study placed around 80% of its approximately 360 genotyped donors in the Caucasian-associated ancestry cluster.

Study-level findings and limits: A later analysis associated 16,951 TCR beta sequences with HLA alleles at a 0.05 false discovery rate.

This clone was seen a handful of times. Its antigen is unidentified. The PCR ran on 60 Vbeta and 13 Jbeta primers. The assay was immunoSEQ multiplex PCR, and TCRdb's table has in-frame clones only and misses some. The top ten hold around 3.6% of the sample, which has around 99,000 clones, roughly 80% seen once. Material: PBMCs. The clonotype comes from a man aged 40-49 years in good health and CMV-seronegative.

The CDR3 loop reads CAWTSGNTIYF. CDR3 DNA sequence: TGTGCCTGGACTTCTGGAAACACCATATATTTT. The chain employs TRBV30 and TRBJ1-3; D remains ambiguous. The CDR3 covers 11 residues. V was shortened by 4 bases and J by 1 base, with 2 bases between the two germline ends. Germline CDR1 GTSNPN, CDR2 SVGIG (reference sequence).